A single sample is the source of the 28 T cell receptor beta chains below, sequenced in a study of blood T cell repertoires in COVID-19. Generated by immunoSEQ multiplex PCR, the TCRdb table keeps only in-frame clones and is missing some. The sample carries approximately 170,000 clones, roughly 85% recorded once. Material for sequencing was PBMCs or T cells enriched from blood (not recorded which). Every receptor here comes from a woman between 65 and 79 years old in a cohort exposed to, infected with or recovered from COVID-19 (not recorded which).

The chain combines TRBV5-4 with TRBJ2-7; 7 bases align to TRBD1. The CDR3 is 15 residues long. J lost 0 bases, V lost 3 bases, and 6 bases had no gene match. The germline CDR1 and CDR2 sequences are SGHNT and YYREEE (reference sequence). The DNA of the CDR3 is TGTGCCAGCAGCTCGGTCCGGGACAGCTCCTACGAGCAGTACTTC. It yields the protein CASSSVRDSSYEQYF.

The chain couples TRBV6-5 to TRBJ1-1; 7 bases agree with TRBD1. The CDR3 spans 15 residues. Trimming at V came to 5 bases and at J to 5 bases, leaving 11 bases not matched to a gene. CDR1 is MNHEY, CDR2 SVGAGI, per germline. CDR3 coding DNA: TGTGCCAGCAGTCCACCGACAGGGTGGGGTACTGAAGCTTTCTTT. Translation gives CASSPPTGWGTEAFF.

Here the CDR3 reads CASSQVLSASYEQYF. The CDR3 region has the DNA TGTGCCAGCAGCCAAGTACTCTCCGCATCCTACGAGCAGTACTTC. The chain joins TRBV3-1 (or the pseudogene TRBV3-2) to TRBJ2-7; D gene ambiguous. Between the trimmed V and J ends, which lost 1 base and 1 base, there was a span of 11 bases. The CDR3 runs to 15 residues. Per germline, CDR1 LGHDT and CDR2 YNNKEL (reference sequence).

The chain recombines TRBV19 with TRBJ2-7; 8 bases agree with TRBD1. Germline lookup yields CDR1 LNHDA and CDR2 SQIVND (reference sequence). The CDR3 spans 16 residues. The J segment lost 4 bases and the V segment lost 5 bases, leaving 13 bases of the junction unmatched. CDR3: CASSPRTGPTWYEQYF. The CDR3 DNA is TGTGCCAGTAGTCCCCGGACAGGGCCAACCTGGTACGAGCAGTACTTC.

The chain couples TRBV27 to TRBJ2-7; TRBD2 matches 8 bases. Trimming took 0 bases from V and 7 from J; bases not matched to a gene: 8. CDR1 and CDR2 (germline): MNHEY, SMNVEV (reference sequence). This CDR3 region has 15 residues. The CDR3 region has the DNA TGTGCCAGCAGTTTATCGGGACTAGGCCCTTGGGAGCAGTACTTC. Residues: CASSLSGLGPWEQYF.

As for this clone: The sample contains more than one DNA sequence encoding this CDR3. The chain couples TRBV28 to TRBJ1-2; weak D call: TRBD1 (6 bases). CDR1 and CDR2 from the germline V gene are MDHEN and SYDVKM. The CDR3 sequence is 13 residues long. Deletions cut 5 bases from V and 4 bases from J, with 11 bases between. The CDR3: CASSLPDSYGYTF. The DNA of the CDR3 is TGTGCCAGCAGTCTCCCGGACAGCTATGGCTACACCTTC.

The chain is built from TRBV19 and TRBJ2-5; 8 bases are shared with TRBD2. The V gene's germline CDR1 is LNHDA and CDR2 SQIVND (reference sequence). The CDR3 length is 13 residues. V was clipped by 6 bases and J by 4 bases; unmatched bases: 4. In nucleotides, the CDR3 is TGTGCCAGTAGCCCCACTAGCGGAGAGACCCAGTACTTC. This encodes CASSPTSGETQYF.

This clone showed up just once. This chain joins TRBV30 and TRBJ2-5, with D perhaps matching TRBD2 (5 bases). V lost 0 bases and J 5 bases, leaving 10 bases between the germline ends. The CDR3 consists of 13 residues. Germline CDR1 GTSNPN, CDR2 SVGIG (reference sequence). As DNA, the CDR3 is TGTGCCTGGAGTGTACCCGGGGTCGAGACCCAGTACTTC. This codes for CAWSVPGVETQYF.

V gene TRBV28 combines with J gene TRBJ2-3; no definite D call. The CDR3 runs to 14 residues. Trimming cost V 5 bases and J 1 base, with 10 bases left between them. The germline gives CDR1 MDHEN, CDR2 SYDVKM. CDR3 in amino acids: CASSGLARTDTQYF. The CDR3 DNA reads as TGTGCCAGCAGTGGCTTAGCCCGCACAGATACGCAGTATTTT. Full variable domain (missing parts from reference TRBV28 and TRBJ2-3): DVKVTQSSRYLVKRTGEKVFLECVQDMDHENMFWYRQDPGLGLRLIYFSYDVKMKEKGDIPEGYSVSREKKERFSLILESASTNQTSMYLCASSGLARTDTQYFGPGTRLTVL.

The V and J genes are TRBV7-6 and TRBJ1-6; TRBD1 matches 8 bases. The ends lost 5 bases at V and 5 bases at J; junction bases unmatched: 5. Germline-derived CDR1 and CDR2 are SGHVS and FNYEAQ. CDR3 size: 15 residues. This CDR3 reads CASSADRGNNSPLHF. The CDR3 DNA reads as TGTGCCAGCAGCGCCGACAGGGGTAATAATTCACCCCTCCACTTT.

The chain couples TRBV2 to TRBJ2-7, with 12 nucleotides matching TRBD1. The V gene end was trimmed by 1 base and the J gene end by 7 bases; junction bases not matched to a gene: 11. The CDR3 spans 17 residues. CDR1 and CDR2 from the germline V gene are SNHLY and FYNNEI. CDR3: CASSEVGQGAREREQYF. The CDR3 bases are TGTGCCAGCAGTGAAGTGGGACAGGGGGCGCGGGAGAGGGAGCAGTACTTC.

The rearrangement joins TRBV27 to TRBJ2-3; 9 nucleotides align to TRBD1. Unmatched junction bases numbered 9, after V lost 10 bases and J lost 4 bases. The CDR3 loop spans 14 amino acids. In germline, CDR1 is MNHEY, CDR2 SMNVEV (reference sequence). The CDR3 DNA reads as TGTGCCACCTCGGACAGGGGACGAGCAGATACGCAGTATTTT. Protein product: CATSDRGRADTQYF.

The V gene is TRBV9, the J gene TRBJ2-1; no definite D call. This CDR3 region has 14 residues. Germline V CDR1 and CDR2: SGDLS, YYNGEE. The V end lost 0 bases, the J end lost 5 bases, and 9 bases lay between the germline ends. The CDR3 bases are TGTGCCAGCAGCGTAGATGGCAGGAACAATGAGCAGTTCTTC. It specifies CASSVDGRNNEQFF.

The chain employs TRBV18 and TRBJ1-4; D uncertain. The V and J ends lost 0 bases and 8 bases respectively, with 13 bases between them. Germline V gene data show CDR1 as KGHSH and CDR2 as LQKENI. The CDR3 is 15 residues long. The CDR3 coding sequence is TGTGCCAGCTCACCACCCAATCAGGAAGAGGAAAAACTGTTTTTT. Translating it yields CASSPPNQEEEKLFF.

The CDR3 spells CASSPPGLALEQYF. The CDR3 DNA follows: TGTGCCAGCTCACCACCAGGACTAGCACTGGAGCAGTACTTC. This chain connects TRBV18 to TRBJ2-7; TRBD2 matches at 8 bases. Germline CDR1 is KGHSH and CDR2 is LQKENI. V trimming: 0 bases; J trimming: 7 bases; junction bases outside the gene matches: 5. The length of the CDR3 is 14 residues.

The genes are TRBV6-5 and TRBJ2-3; TRBD2 matches 10 bases. CDR1 and CDR2 from the germline V gene are MNHEY and SVGAGI. Trimming at V came to 4 bases and at J to 2 bases, leaving 3 bases not matched to a gene. The CDR3 length is 15 residues. DNA of the CDR3: TGTGCCAGCAGTTCAAGCGGGAGGGCCACAGATACGCAGTATTTT. This codes for CASSSSGRATDTQYF.

This chain links TRBV28 with TRBJ2-7; a weak D match, TRBD1 (5 bases). The CDR3 runs to 13 residues. V shed 4 bases and J shed 5 bases, with 12 bases lying between them. CDR1 is MDHEN and CDR2 is SYDVKM in the germline V gene. CDR3 DNA sequence: TGTGCCAGCAGTTCAGGGATTTCCCACGAGCAGTACTTC. Its translation is CASSSGISHEQYF.

This CDR3 reads CASSPLGGKREKLFF. The CDR3 coding sequence is TGTGCCAGCAGCCCCCTCGGGGGGAAGCGGGAAAAACTGTTTTTT. V and J are TRBV5-6 and TRBJ1-4; perhaps TRBD1 as D (5 bases). This CDR3 spans 15 amino acids. Germline CDR1 SGHDT, CDR2 YYEEEE. Trimming left V 4 bases short and J 8 bases short, with 18 bases between.

The chain couples TRBV24-1 to TRBJ2-1; the D gene is possibly TRBD2 (5 bases). Germline assignment: CDR1 KGHDR and CDR2 SFDVKD. The CDR3 has 14 amino acids. V was shortened by 7 bases and J by 12 bases, with 21 bases between the two germline ends. CDR3 sequence reads: CATSDLGPSGGQFF. The CDR3 bases are TGTGCCACCAGCGATCTAGGGCCCAGTGGAGGGCAGTTCTTC.

The V call is TRBV7-6, the J call TRBJ2-2, with 10 nucleotides matching TRBD2. V lost 3 bases to trimming and J lost 5 bases; unmatched junction nucleotides: 3. This CDR3 contains 15 residues. CDR1 and CDR2 from the germline V gene are SGHVS and FNYEAQ. Here the CDR3 DNA reads TGTGCCAGCAGCTTGAGCGGGAGGGGGACCGGGGAGCTGTTTTTT. This sequence encodes CASSLSGRGTGELFF.

The genes are TRBV5-4 and TRBJ1-2, with 10 bases matching TRBD1. The CDR3 contains 15 residues. J gave up 1 base and V 3 bases, and 3 bases lay outside the gene matches. Germline CDR1 SGHNT, CDR2 YYREEE (reference sequence). The CDR3 here is CASSWGTGVNYGYTF. The CDR3 nucleotides are TGTGCCAGCAGCTGGGGGACAGGGGTTAACTATGGCTACACCTTC.

The CDR3 spells CATSPSGRGHSGNTIYF. The CDR3 region has the DNA TGTGCCACCAGCCCCTCCGGCAGGGGCCACTCTGGAAACACCATATATTTT. This sequence joins TRBV15 and TRBJ1-3, with D maybe TRBD1 (6 bases). The CDR3 length is 17 residues. CDR1 and CDR2 (germline): LNHNV, YYDKDF (reference sequence). V lost 5 bases, J lost 0 bases, and 17 bases lay in between.

The gene calls are TRBV28 and TRBJ1-2; TRBD1 agrees at 10 bases. V lost 6 bases to trimming and J lost 8 bases; unmatched junction nucleotides: 9. Germline-derived CDR1 and CDR2 are MDHEN and SYDVKM. This CDR3 has 14 amino acids. CDR3 bases: TGTGCCAGCAGGATCAGGACAGGGGGTAGAGGCTACACCTTC. It translates to CASRIRTGGRGYTF.

In this sample, this clone turned up a few times. The DNA of the CDR3 is TGTGCCAGCAGTGACAGGGGACTAGCGTTGGATACGCAGTATTTT. Translating gives CASSDRGLALDTQYF. The V and J genes are TRBV6-4 and TRBJ2-3; TRBD2 matches at 10 bases. This CDR3 contains 15 residues. V was pared by 2 bases and J by 6 bases, with 5 bases of the junction left unmatched. Germline CDR1 is MRHNA and CDR2 is SNTAGT.

This chain uses TRBV4-3 with TRBJ2-3; D is ambiguous. The CDR3 has 13 residues. V shed 0 bases and J shed 4 bases, with 5 bases lying between them. Per the germline V gene, CDR1 is LGHNA and CDR2 is YSLEER. The CDR3 is CASSQDRSDTQYF. CDR3 DNA: TGCGCCAGCAGCCAAGATCGGTCAGATACGCAGTATTTT.

This chain links TRBV28 with TRBJ1-6; D call uncertain. V lost 6 bases, J lost 5 bases, and 8 bases lay in between. The CDR3 sequence is 13 residues long. In germline, CDR1 is MDHEN, CDR2 SYDVKM. The CDR3 spells CASSPGNNSPLHF. Written as DNA, the CDR3 is TGTGCCAGCAGCCCCGGGAATAATTCACCCCTCCACTTT.

The V gene is TRBV6-5, the J gene TRBJ2-7; 7 nucleotides align to TRBD2. Losses at the gene ends were 7 bases for V and 2 bases for J; bases not matched to a gene: 8. Germline CDR1 is MNHEY and CDR2 is SVGAGI. CDR3 length: 14 residues. CDR3: CASTSAGDPYEQYF. CDR3 nucleotides: TGTGCCAGCACCTCGGCGGGGGACCCCTACGAGCAGTACTTC.

The CDR3 region is CASNPGQSSYGYTF. CDR3 sequence (DNA): TGTGCCAGCAATCCGGGACAGTCTTCCTATGGCTACACCTTC. The chain recombines TRBV28 with TRBJ1-2, with TRBD1 matching over 7 bases. The V and J ends lost 7 bases and 4 bases, in that order; junction bases with no gene match: 9. CDR1 is MDHEN and CDR2 is SYDVKM in the germline V gene. CDR3 length: 14 amino acids.